Presented here are 4 T cell receptor beta chains from one specimen sequenced in a study of cytomegalovirus exposure and HLA in healthy donors. Both 60 Vbeta primers and 13 Jbeta primers went into the PCR. Produced via immunoSEQ multiplex PCR; TCRdb's table is partial and in-frame only. The sample records fewer than 150,000 clones, about 72% being singletons. The specimen sequenced was PBMCs. The receptors shown here come from a man aged 45-65 years in good health and CMV-seropositive.

The chain uses TRBV29-1 and TRBJ1-2; TRBD1 matches 7 bases. Trimming cost V 4 bases and J 8 bases; bases outside gene matches: 10. The V gene's germline CDR1 is SQVTM and CDR2 ANQGSEA. The CDR3 spans 13 residues. This CDR3 reads CSVVGQGVQGYTF. The CDR3, as DNA: TGCAGCGTTGTTGGGCAGGGGGTGCAAGGCTACACCTTC.

J is TRBJ2-7 and V is TRBV2; TRBD1 might be the D (5 bases). This CDR3 has 14 residues. Germline V gene sequence: CDR1 SNHLY, CDR2 FYNNEI. The germline V and J ends were trimmed by 7 bases and 6 bases, with 19 bases remaining between them. CDR3 sequence: CASTSQVLGTEQYF. The CDR3 DNA is TGTGCCAGCACCTCACAGGTGCTTGGCACCGAGCAGTACTTC.

In this sample, this clone turned up once. The chain uses TRBV7-9 and TRBJ2-3, with D maybe TRBD2 (6 bases). The V end was cut by 1 base, the J end by 1 base, with 6 bases between. The CDR3 length is 14 residues. Germline loops: CDR1 SEHNR, CDR2 FQNEAQ (reference sequence). CDR3 in amino acids: CASSLGRGTDTQYF. The CDR3 region has the DNA TGTGCCAGCAGCTTAGGGAGGGGCACAGATACGCAGTATTTT.

The chain combines TRBV5-1 with TRBJ2-6, with D maybe TRBD1 (6 bases). The CDR3 extends over 15 amino acids. Per the germline V gene, CDR1 is SGHRS and CDR2 is YFSETQ. V lost 5 bases and J lost 4, with 13 bases in between. CDR3 region: CASRPTGGGANVLTF. The DNA for the CDR3 is TGCGCCAGCAGACCGACAGGCGGCGGGGCCAACGTCCTGACTTTC.